The clone carrying this T cell receptor beta chain appeared once. Its antigen is not known. The source of the sample is a study of a mutant IDH1 vaccine in newly diagnosed glioma. Study-wide context: Patients underwent eight vaccinations, which took place in weeks 1, 3, 5, 7, 11, 15, 19 and 23. Once 4-6 weeks had passed after radiotherapy alone, vaccination started, or it started with temozolomide cycles. Beforehand, treatment had been radiotherapy, temozolomide, or both; the majority received both.

Time point defined: week 5, during vaccination. Vaccine doses each comprised 300 ug of mutant IDH1 20-mer peptide, with topical imiquimod. Donor tumors were new WHO grade 3 or 4 IDH1-mutant, ATRX-lost astrocytomas. TCRdb's copy holds only in-frame clones and misses some; the assay was immunoSEQ multiplex PCR. The profile covers tens of thousands of clones, with 80% to 90% appearing a single time and about 18% taken by the ten largest. Germline values: CDR1 SGHDT, CDR2 YYEEEE. V lost 0 bases to trimming and J lost 7 bases, with 11 bases between them. CDR3 size: 13 residues. V and J are TRBV5-6 and TRBJ2-7; D not certain. Here the sequenced sample was PBMCs, taken from a glioma patient whose treatment included an IDH1 peptide vaccine. The origin of this receptor is a man aged 18 to 30 with glioma. The CDR3 sequence: CASSLVSGWEQYF. DNA for the CDR3: TGTGCCAGCAGCTTGGTTTCGGGTTGGGAGCAGTACTTC.